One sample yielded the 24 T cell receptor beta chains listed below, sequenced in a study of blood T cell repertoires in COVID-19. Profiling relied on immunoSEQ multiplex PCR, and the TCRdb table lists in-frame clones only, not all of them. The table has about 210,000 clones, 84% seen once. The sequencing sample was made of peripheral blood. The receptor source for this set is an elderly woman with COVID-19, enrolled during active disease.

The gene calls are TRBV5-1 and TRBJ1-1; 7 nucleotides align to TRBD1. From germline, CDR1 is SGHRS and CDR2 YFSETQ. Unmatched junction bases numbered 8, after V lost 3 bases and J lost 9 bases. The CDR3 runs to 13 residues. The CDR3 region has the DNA TGCGCCAGCAGCTCAGGACAGGAGGGTAAAGCTTTCTTT. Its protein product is CASSSGQEGKAFF.

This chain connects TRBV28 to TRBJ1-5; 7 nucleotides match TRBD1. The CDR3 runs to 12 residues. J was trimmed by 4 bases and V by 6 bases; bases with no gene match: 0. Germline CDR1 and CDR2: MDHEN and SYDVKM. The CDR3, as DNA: TGTGCCAGCAGCAGGGGGAATCAGCCCCAGCATTTT. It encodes CASSRGNQPQHF.

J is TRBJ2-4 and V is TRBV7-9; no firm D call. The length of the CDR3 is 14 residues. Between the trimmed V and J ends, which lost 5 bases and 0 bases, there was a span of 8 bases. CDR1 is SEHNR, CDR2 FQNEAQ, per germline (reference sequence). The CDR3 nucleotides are TGTGCCAGCAGCCCCGAACTAGCCAAAAACATTCAGTACTTC. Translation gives CASSPELAKNIQYF.

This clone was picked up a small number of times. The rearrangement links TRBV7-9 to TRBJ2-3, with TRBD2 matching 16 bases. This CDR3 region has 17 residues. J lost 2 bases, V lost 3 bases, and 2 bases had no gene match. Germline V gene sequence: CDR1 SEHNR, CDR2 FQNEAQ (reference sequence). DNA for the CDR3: TGTGCCAGCAGCTTGGGGACTAGCGGGGGGGCCACAGATACGCAGTATTTT. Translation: CASSLGTSGGATDTQYF.

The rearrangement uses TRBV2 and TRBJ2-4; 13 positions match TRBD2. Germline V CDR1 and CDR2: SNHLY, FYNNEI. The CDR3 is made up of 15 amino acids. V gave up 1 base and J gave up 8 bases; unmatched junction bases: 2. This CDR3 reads CASSEGLAGGDIQYF. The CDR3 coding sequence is TGTGCCAGCAGTGAAGGACTAGCGGGGGGAGACATTCAGTACTTC.

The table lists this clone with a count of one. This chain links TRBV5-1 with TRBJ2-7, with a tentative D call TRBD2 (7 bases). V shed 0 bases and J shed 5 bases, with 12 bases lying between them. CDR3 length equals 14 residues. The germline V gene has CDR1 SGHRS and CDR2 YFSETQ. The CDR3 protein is CASSLDSGGNEQYF. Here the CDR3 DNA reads TGCGCCAGCAGCTTGGATTCGGGGGGCAACGAGCAGTACTTC.

CDR3 in amino acids: CASSPRDNNNSPLHF. CDR3 sequence (DNA): TGTGCCAGCAGTCCACGGGACAACAATAATTCACCCCTCCACTTT. This sequence joins TRBV21-1 and TRBJ1-6; TRBD1, the table's D call, lacks a check against the DNA. TRBV21-1 is a pseudogene. The CDR3 loop spans 15 amino acids.

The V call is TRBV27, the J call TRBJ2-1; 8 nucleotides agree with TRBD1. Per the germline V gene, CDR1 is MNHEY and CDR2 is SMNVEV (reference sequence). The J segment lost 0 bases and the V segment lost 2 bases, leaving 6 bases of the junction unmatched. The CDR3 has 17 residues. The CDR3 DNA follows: TGTGCCAGCAGTTTACGGGGACAGGTGAGCTCCTACAATGAGCAGTTCTTC. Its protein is CASSLRGQVSSYNEQFF.

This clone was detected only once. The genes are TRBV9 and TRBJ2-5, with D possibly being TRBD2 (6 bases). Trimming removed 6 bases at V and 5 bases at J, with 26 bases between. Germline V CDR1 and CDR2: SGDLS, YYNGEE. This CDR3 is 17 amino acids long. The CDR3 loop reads CASTRSGGTIQGETQYF. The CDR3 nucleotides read TGTGCCAGCACCCGTTCCGGCGGGACCATACAAGGGGAGACCCAGTACTTC. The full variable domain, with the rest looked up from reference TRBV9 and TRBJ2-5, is DSGVTQTPKHLITATGQRVTLRCSPRSGDLSVYWYQQSLDQGLQFLIQYYNGEERAKGNILERFSAQQFPDLHSELNLSSLELGDSALYFCASTRSGGTIQGETQYFGPGTRLLVL.

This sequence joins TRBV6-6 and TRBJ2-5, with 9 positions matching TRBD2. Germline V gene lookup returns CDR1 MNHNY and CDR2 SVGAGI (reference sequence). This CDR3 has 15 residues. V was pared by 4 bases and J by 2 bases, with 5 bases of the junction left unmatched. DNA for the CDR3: TGTGCCAGCAGTTTTAGCGGGGGCGAGCAAGAGACCCAGTACTTC. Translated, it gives CASSFSGGEQETQYF.

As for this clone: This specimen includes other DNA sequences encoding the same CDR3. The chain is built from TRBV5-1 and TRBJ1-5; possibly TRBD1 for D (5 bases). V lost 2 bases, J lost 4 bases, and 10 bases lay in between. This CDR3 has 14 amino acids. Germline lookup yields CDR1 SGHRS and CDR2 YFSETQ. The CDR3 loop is CASSLDSPNQPQHF. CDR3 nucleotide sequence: TGCGCCAGCAGCTTAGACAGCCCTAATCAGCCCCAGCATTTT.

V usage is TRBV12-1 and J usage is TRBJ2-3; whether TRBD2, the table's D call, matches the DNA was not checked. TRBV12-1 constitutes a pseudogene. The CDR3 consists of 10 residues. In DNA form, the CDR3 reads TGTGCCAGCGAGGCTAGGACGCAGTATTTT. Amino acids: CASEARTQYF.

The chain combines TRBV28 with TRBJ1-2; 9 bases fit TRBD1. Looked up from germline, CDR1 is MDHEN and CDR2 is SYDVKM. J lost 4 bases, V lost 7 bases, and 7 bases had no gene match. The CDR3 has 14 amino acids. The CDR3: CASTTGQGFYGYTF. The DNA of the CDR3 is TGTGCCAGCACTACGGGACAGGGCTTCTATGGCTACACCTTC.

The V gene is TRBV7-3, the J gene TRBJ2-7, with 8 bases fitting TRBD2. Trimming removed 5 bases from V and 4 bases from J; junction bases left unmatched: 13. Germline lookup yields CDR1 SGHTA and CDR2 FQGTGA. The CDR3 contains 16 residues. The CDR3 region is CASSPGGAGVAYEQYF. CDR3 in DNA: TGTGCCAGCAGCCCCGGCGGAGCGGGGGTCGCTTACGAGCAGTACTTC.

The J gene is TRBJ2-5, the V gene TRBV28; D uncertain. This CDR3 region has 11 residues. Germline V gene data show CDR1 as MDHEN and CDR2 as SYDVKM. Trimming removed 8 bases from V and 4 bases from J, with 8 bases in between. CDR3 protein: CASGSRETQYF. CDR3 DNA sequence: TGTGCCAGCGGCTCTCGAGAGACCCAGTACTTC.

The CDR3 region has the DNA TGTGCCAGCAGCCGCGGGACAGGGATCGAGCAGTACTTC. Translation: CASSRGTGIEQYF. The chain joins TRBV12-3 or TRBV12-4 to TRBJ2-7, with 9 nucleotides matching TRBD1. Unmatched junction bases numbered 6, after V lost 6 bases and J lost 6 bases. CDR3 length: 13 residues.

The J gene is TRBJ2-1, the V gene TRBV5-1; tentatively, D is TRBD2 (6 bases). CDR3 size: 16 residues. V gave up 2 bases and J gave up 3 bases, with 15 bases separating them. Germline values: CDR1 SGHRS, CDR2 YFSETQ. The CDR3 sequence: CASSFGGTGLYNEQFF. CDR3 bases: TGCGCCAGCAGCTTTGGAGGGACGGGTCTCTACAATGAGCAGTTCTTC.

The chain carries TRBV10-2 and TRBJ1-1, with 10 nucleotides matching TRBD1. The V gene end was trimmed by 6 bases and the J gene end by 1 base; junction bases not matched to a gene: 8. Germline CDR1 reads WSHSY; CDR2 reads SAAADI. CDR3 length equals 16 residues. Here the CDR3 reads CASRPGDRGRNTEAFF. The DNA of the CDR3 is TGCGCCAGCAGGCCAGGGGACAGGGGAAGGAACACTGAAGCTTTCTTT.

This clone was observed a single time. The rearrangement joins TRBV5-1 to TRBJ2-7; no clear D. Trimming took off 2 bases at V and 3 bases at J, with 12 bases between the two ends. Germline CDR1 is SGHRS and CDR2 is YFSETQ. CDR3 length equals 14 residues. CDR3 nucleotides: TGCGCCAGCAGCTTAACCGGGTTAGTCTACGAGCAGTACTTC. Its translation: CASSLTGLVYEQYF.

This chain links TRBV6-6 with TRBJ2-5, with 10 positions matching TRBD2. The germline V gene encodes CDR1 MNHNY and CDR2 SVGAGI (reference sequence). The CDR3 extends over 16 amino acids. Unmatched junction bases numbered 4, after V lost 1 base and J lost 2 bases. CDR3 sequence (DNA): TGTGCCAGCAGTTACTTCTCTAGCGGGGGTCAAGAGACCCAGTACTTC. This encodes CASSYFSSGGQETQYF.

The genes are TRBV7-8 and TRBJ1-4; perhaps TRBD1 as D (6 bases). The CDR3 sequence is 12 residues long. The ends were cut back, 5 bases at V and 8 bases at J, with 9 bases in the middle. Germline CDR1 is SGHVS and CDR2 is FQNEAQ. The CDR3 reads CASSPQGEKLFF. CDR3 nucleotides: TGTGCCAGCAGCCCTCAGGGGGAAAAACTGTTTTTT.

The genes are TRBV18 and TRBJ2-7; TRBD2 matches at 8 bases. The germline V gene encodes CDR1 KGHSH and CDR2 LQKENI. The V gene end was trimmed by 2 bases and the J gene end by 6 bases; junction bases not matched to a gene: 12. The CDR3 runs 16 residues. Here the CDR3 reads CASSPRSGGGEGEQYF. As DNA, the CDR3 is TGTGCCAGCTCACCAAGGTCGGGGGGGGGCGAAGGCGAGCAGTACTTC. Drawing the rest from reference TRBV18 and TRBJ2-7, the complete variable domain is NAGVMQNPRHLVRRRGQEARLRCSPMKGHSHVYWYRQLPEEGLKFMVYLQKENIIDESGMPKERFSAEFPKEGPSILRIQQVVRGDSAAYFCASSPRSGGGEGEQYFGPGTRLTVT.

CDR3 in amino acids: CASSSTGYNSPLHF. The CDR3 DNA reads TGTGCCAGCAGCTCAACAGGGTATAATTCACCCCTCCACTTT. This chain links TRBV7-2 with TRBJ1-6; D is possibly TRBD1 (6 bases). From germline, CDR1 is SGHTA and CDR2 FQGNSA. This CDR3 spans 14 amino acids. V was trimmed by 4 bases and J by 4 bases, leaving 8 bases between them. Looking up the rest from reference TRBV7-2 and TRBJ1-6 gives the full variable domain: GAGVSQSPSNKVTEKGKDVELRCDPISGHTALYWYRQSLGQGLEFLIYFQGNSAPDKSGLPSDRFSAERTGGSVSTLTIQRTQQEDSAVYLCASSSTGYNSPLHFGNGTRLTVT.

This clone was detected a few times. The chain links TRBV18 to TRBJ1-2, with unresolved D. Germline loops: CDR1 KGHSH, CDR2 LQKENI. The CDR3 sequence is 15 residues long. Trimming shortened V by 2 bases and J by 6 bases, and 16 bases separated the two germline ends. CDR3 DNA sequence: TGTGCCAGCTCACCAGATCGGAGGATTCTAGATGGCTACACCTTC. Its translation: CASSPDRRILDGYTF. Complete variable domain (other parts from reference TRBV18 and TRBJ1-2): NAGVMQNPRHLVRRRGQEARLRCSPMKGHSHVYWYRQLPEEGLKFMVYLQKENIIDESGMPKERFSAEFPKEGPSILRIQQVVRGDSAAYFCASSPDRRILDGYTFGSGTRLTVV.